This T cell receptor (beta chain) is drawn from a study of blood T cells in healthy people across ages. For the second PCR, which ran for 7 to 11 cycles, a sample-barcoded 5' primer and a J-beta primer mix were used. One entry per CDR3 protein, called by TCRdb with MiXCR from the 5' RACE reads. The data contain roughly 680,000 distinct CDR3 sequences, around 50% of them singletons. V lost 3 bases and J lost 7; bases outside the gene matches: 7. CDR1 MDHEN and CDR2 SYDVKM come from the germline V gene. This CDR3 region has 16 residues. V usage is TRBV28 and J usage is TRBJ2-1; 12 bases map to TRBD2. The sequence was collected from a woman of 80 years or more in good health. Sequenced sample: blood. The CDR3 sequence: CASSFPLAGGSNEQFF. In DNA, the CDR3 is TGTGCCAGCAGTTTCCCACTAGCGGGGGGCTCGAATGAGCAGTTCTTC. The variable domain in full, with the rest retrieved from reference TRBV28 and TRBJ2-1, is DVKVTQSSRYLVKRTGEKVFLECVQDMDHENMFWYRQDPGLGLRLIYFSYDVKMKEKGDIPEGYSVSREKKERFSLILESASTNQTSMYLCASSFPLAGGSNEQFFGPGTRLTVL.